A single sample gave rise to the 19 T cell receptor beta chains below, sequenced in a study of cytomegalovirus exposure and HLA in healthy donors. Use of 60 Vbeta and 13 Jbeta primers characterized the PCR. Method: immunoSEQ multiplex PCR; TCRdb's copy keeps in-frame clones and lacks some. This table holds around 150,000 clones, approximately 80% found once. The sample was PBMCs. The receptors derive from a man between 18 and 35 years old in good health and CMV-seropositive.

This chain links TRBV7-7 with TRBJ2-5; D may be TRBD1 (5 bases). The CDR3 contains 14 residues. Trimming removed 5 bases from V and 4 bases from J, with 14 bases in between. Germline CDR1 SSHAT, CDR2 FNYEAQ (reference sequence). The CDR3 DNA is TGTGCCAGCAGCACGGGCCTTGGGGCAGAGACCCAGTACTTC. Translated: CASSTGLGAETQYF.

This rearrangement joins TRBV6-5 to TRBJ1-3; the D is unclear. The germline V and J ends were trimmed by 6 bases and 7 bases, with 16 bases remaining between them. The CDR3 covers 14 residues. Germline values: CDR1 MNHEY, CDR2 SVGAGI. The CDR3 spells CASSIDYRVNTIYF. For the CDR3, the DNA is TGTGCCAGCAGCATAGACTATCGGGTCAACACCATATATTTT.

V and J are TRBV9 and TRBJ2-5; weak D call: TRBD1 (6 bases). The germline V and J ends were trimmed by 3 bases and 8 bases, with 14 bases remaining between them. This CDR3 spans 13 amino acids. CDR1 and CDR2 from the germline V gene are SGDLS and YYNGEE. As DNA, the CDR3 is TGTGCCAGCAGCGAGATCACCGGGACAACCCAGTACTTC. Residues: CASSEITGTTQYF.

This clone has more than one count but fewer than ten. The chain recombines TRBV5-1 with TRBJ2-7; 7 bases line up with TRBD1. The V segment lost 4 bases and the J segment 3 bases; nucleotides outside the gene matches: 7. The CDR3 is made up of 14 amino acids. Germline values: CDR1 SGHRS, CDR2 YFSETQ. Written as DNA, the CDR3 is TGCGCCAGCAGCCGCGCACAGGGGAACTACGAGCAGTACTTC. It translates to CASSRAQGNYEQYF. Supplemented by reference TRBV5-1 and TRBJ2-7, the full variable domain reads KAGVTQTPRYLIKTRGQQVTLSCSPISGHRSVSWYQQTPGQGLQFLFEYFSETQRNKGNFPGRFSGRQFSNSRSEMNVSTLELGDSALYLCASSRAQGNYEQYFGPGTRLTVT.

This clone showed up just a few times. CDR3 residues: CASSLTPTQRQETQYF. The DNA for the CDR3 is TGTGCCAGCAGCTTAACCCCAACACAAAGACAAGAGACCCAGTACTTC. The chain recombines TRBV7-2 with TRBJ2-5; D ambiguous. This CDR3 spans 16 amino acids. The V gene lost 2 bases and the J gene lost 2 bases, with 15 bases spanning the gap. CDR1 and CDR2 (germline): SGHTA, FQGNSA.

The chain is built from TRBV5-5 and TRBJ2-3, with TRBD1 matching 9 bases. V was pared by 4 bases and J by 1 base, with 7 bases of the junction left unmatched. Germline CDR1 SGHKS, CDR2 YYEKEE (reference sequence). The CDR3 has 16 residues. CDR3 loop: CASSQDRGYGTDTQYF. DNA for the CDR3: TGTGCCAGCAGCCAGGACAGGGGTTATGGCACAGATACGCAGTATTTT. Filled out from reference TRBV5-5 and TRBJ2-3, the complete variable domain reads DAGVTQSPTHLIKTRGQQVTLRCSPISGHKSVSWYQQVLGQGPQFIFQYYEKEERGRGNFPDRFSARQFPNYSSELNVNALLLGDSALYLCASSQDRGYGTDTQYFGPGTRLTVL.

The chain has TRBV29-1 and TRBJ1-1, with no clear D. V was clipped by 7 bases and J by 10 bases, with 16 bases between them. Germline V gene data show CDR1 as SQVTM and CDR2 as ANQGSEA. This CDR3 has 11 residues. CDR3 amino acids: CSALSATGAFF. CDR3 nucleotides: TGCAGCGCTCTCTCTGCGACGGGAGCTTTCTTT.

The chain recombines TRBV6-5 with TRBJ2-7; D unresolved. With 6 bases removed from V and 0 bases from J, the gap between germline ends came to 12 bases. In germline, CDR1 is MNHEY, CDR2 SVGAGI. The CDR3 is 14 amino acids. The CDR3 DNA is TGTGCCAGCAGCCGAACAGAAGCCTCCTACGAGCAGTACTTC. Its translation is CASSRTEASYEQYF.

The chain links TRBV5-4 to TRBJ1-2; D not certain. Germline-derived CDR1 and CDR2 are SGHNT and YYREEE (reference sequence). CDR3 length: 13 residues. Trimming stripped 4 bases from V and 5 bases from J, with 12 bases between. The DNA for the CDR3 is TGTGCCAGCAGCGAAGACGGACTTTATGGCTACACCTTC. This gives the protein CASSEDGLYGYTF.

This clone was seen a single time. This rearrangement joins TRBV7-9 to TRBJ1-2, with a weak D call TRBD1 (6 bases). The germline gives CDR1 SEHNR, CDR2 FQNEAQ (reference sequence). Trimming stripped 4 bases from V and 6 bases from J, with 15 bases between. The CDR3 is 14 residues long. DNA for the CDR3: TGTGCCAGCAGCTCACCAGGGGCTTTGGATGGCTACACCTTC. Its translation: CASSSPGALDGYTF. The entire variable domain, with the rest obtained from reference TRBV7-9 and TRBJ1-2, is as follows: DTGVSQNPRHKITKRGQNVTFRCDPISEHNRLYWYRQTLGQGPEFLTYFQNEAQLEKSRLLSDRFSAERPKGSFSTLEIQRTEQGDSAMYLCASSSPGALDGYTFGSGTRLTVV.

Only a few counts were recorded for this clone. V gene TRBV19 combines with J gene TRBJ1-2; no reliable D call. From germline, CDR1 is LNHDA and CDR2 SQIVND (reference sequence). Trimming left V 4 bases short and J 2 bases short, with 11 bases between. This CDR3 region has 14 residues. CDR3 amino acids: CASSRRSTNYGYTF. CDR3 nucleotide sequence: TGTGCCAGTAGTAGGCGGAGTACCAACTATGGCTACACCTTC.

The rearrangement joins TRBV25-1 to TRBJ1-6, with 8 bases fitting TRBD1. Germline CDR1 reads MGHDK; CDR2 reads SYGVNS. The CDR3 spans 14 residues. After removal of 4 bases from V and 8 bases from J, the junction contained 4 bases not matched to a gene. Here the CDR3 DNA reads TGTGCCAGCAGTGGGACAGGGAATGATTCACCCCTCCACTTT. Its translation: CASSGTGNDSPLHF.

The V and J genes are TRBV11-2 and TRBJ1-1, with 10 bases fitting TRBD1. The CDR3 extends over 16 amino acids. Trimming took 5 bases from V and 0 from J; bases not matched to a gene: 6. The germline V gene has CDR1 SGHAT and CDR2 FQNNGV. CDR3 loop: CASSRRDRGLNTEAFF. CDR3 DNA: TGTGCCAGCAGCCGCCGGGACAGGGGATTGAACACTGAAGCTTTCTTT.

This clone was seen only a few times. This chain joins TRBV5-6 and TRBJ1-2; D gene uncertain. Germline V CDR1 and CDR2: SGHDT, YYEEEE. The V gene lost 4 bases and the J gene lost 3 bases, with 7 bases spanning the gap. This CDR3 spans 12 amino acids. The CDR3 DNA is TGTGCCAGCAGCCTAAACTACTATGGCTACACCTTC. It is translated as CASSLNYYGYTF.

With respect to this clone: One junction end does not reproduce the germline sequence, and a read error may be involved. The chain links TRBV4-1 to TRBJ2-1; D is unclear. CDR1 is MGHRA and CDR2 is YSYEKL in the germline V gene. CDR3 size: 14 residues. CDR3 nucleotides: TGCGCCAGCAGCCAAGAGGTGTCTACGAATGGGCAGTTCTTC. Amino acid sequence: CASSQEVSTNGQFF.

The chain uses TRBV5-8 and TRBJ2-6; the D gene is possibly TRBD1 (5 bases). Trimming took 2 bases from V and 0 from J, leaving 12 bases between them. CDR1 is SGHTS, CDR2 YDEGEE, per germline. This CDR3 is 17 amino acids long. CDR3 bases: TGTGCCAGCAGCTTACAGGTTTCACTCTCTGGGGCCAACGTCCTGACTTTC. Translation gives CASSLQVSLSGANVLTF.

The chain carries TRBV29-1 and TRBJ2-3; the D gene is possibly TRBD1 (6 bases). This CDR3 spans 14 amino acids. Trimming pared 3 bases from V and 2 bases from J, leaving 12 bases between. CDR1 SQVTM and CDR2 ANQGSEA come from the germline V gene. This chain's CDR3 is CSVDGAGVTDTQYF. In DNA form, the CDR3 reads TGCAGCGTTGATGGGGCAGGGGTCACAGATACGCAGTATTTT.

The chain uses TRBV2 and TRBJ1-2; 8 bases line up with TRBD1. V lost 6 bases and J lost 2; bases outside the gene matches: 2. Germline assignment: CDR1 SNHLY and CDR2 FYNNEI. The CDR3 runs to 13 residues. Written as DNA, the CDR3 is TGTGCCAGCAGGGACAGGGCAAACTATGGCTACACCTTC. Its translation is CASRDRANYGYTF.

On this clone itself: Compared with germline, one end of the junction differs, possibly owing to a read error. The V call is TRBV2, the J call TRBJ2-2, with 9 bases that match TRBD2. CDR1 and CDR2 (germline): SNHLY, FYNNEI. CDR3 length equals 16 residues. The CDR3 DNA follows: TGTGCCAGCAGGGAAGGACTAGCGTATTACACCGGGGAGCTGTTTTTT. It encodes CASREGLAYYTGELFF.